One and the same sample provided the 13 T cell receptor beta chains below, sequenced in a study of T cell repertoires in cytomegalovirus infection. Their specific antigens are unknown. TCRdb processed the reads anew with MiXCR; each CDR3 protein has one entry. The sample carries approximately 220,000 distinct CDR3 sequences, 35% to 40% recorded once. The specimen comprised CD8+ T cells from cultured PBMCs, sampled from culture after CMV antigen stimulation. The receptors were sampled from a human donor in good health (CMV status not recorded). Some clones in this sample may be carry-over from other donors' samples.

For the CDR3, the DNA is TGTGCCAGCAGCTTAGGGGATATCAATGAGCAGTTCTTC. Protein product: CASSLGDINEQFF. The V call is TRBV7-9, the J call TRBJ2-1; D is undetermined. Trimming took off 1 base at V and 6 bases at J, with 7 bases between the two ends. The CDR3 runs to 13 residues. Germline CDR1 reads SEHNR; CDR2 reads FQNEAQ (reference sequence). Variable domain in full (rest from reference TRBV7-9 and TRBJ2-1): DTGVSQNPRHKITKRGQNVTFRCDPISEHNRLYWYRQTLGQGPEFLTYFQNEAQLEKSRLLSDRFSAERPKGSFSTLEIQRTEQGDSAMYLCASSLGDINEQFFGPGTRLTVL.

This clonotype was seen only a few times. The CDR3 is CASSLEGAQETQYF. The CDR3 DNA is TGTGCCAGCAGCTTAGAGGGGGCCCAAGAGACCCAGTACTTC. The chain employs TRBV7-9 and TRBJ2-5, with 7 bases lining up with TRBD1. CDR1 and CDR2 from the germline V gene are SEHNR and FQNEAQ (reference sequence). The CDR3 is 14 amino acids. With 1 base clipped from V and 1 base from J, the junction kept 0 bases outside the gene matches.

This clonotype was seen a few times. The chain joins TRBV28 to TRBJ2-1; 8 nucleotides line up with TRBD2. Germline loops: CDR1 MDHEN, CDR2 SYDVKM. The CDR3 extends over 15 amino acids. J was trimmed by 8 bases and V by 6 bases; bases with no gene match: 12. DNA for the CDR3: TGTGCCAGCAGCCCCGGGACTAGGTTAGTGTATGAGCAGTTCTTC. Its translation: CASSPGTRLVYEQFF.

The chain uses TRBV7-2 and TRBJ2-2; D assignment may be TRBD1 or TRBD2 (5 bases each). Trimming took off 4 bases at V and 6 bases at J, with 6 bases between the two ends. This CDR3 region has 12 residues. Germline CDR1 reads SGHTA; CDR2 reads FQGNSA. The CDR3 sequence is CASSWGSGELFF. The CDR3 DNA is TGTGCCAGCAGCTGGGGGTCCGGGGAGCTGTTTTTT. Supplemented by reference TRBV7-2 and TRBJ2-2, the full variable domain reads GAGVSQSPSNKVTEKGKDVELRCDPISGHTALYWYRQSLGQGLEFLIYFQGNSAPDKSGLPSDRFSAERTGGSVSTLTIQRTQQEDSAVYLCASSWGSGELFFGEGSRLTVL.

This clonotype was found a few times. The genes are TRBV7-3 and TRBJ2-1, with a possible D match to TRBD1 (6 bases). The V end lost 2 bases, the J end lost 9 bases, and 20 bases lay between the germline ends. This CDR3 has 16 residues. Germline V CDR1 and CDR2: SGHTA, FQGTGA. Written as DNA, the CDR3 is TGTGCCAGCAGCTTAGCAGGGGCATTTCCCGGTGGTGAGCAGTTCTTC. Amino acid sequence: CASSLAGAFPGGEQFF. Together with reference TRBV7-3 and TRBJ2-1, the CDR3 gives the full variable domain: GAGVSQTPSNKVTEKGKYVELRCDPISGHTALYWYRQSLGQGPEFLIYFQGTGAADDSGLPNDRFFAVRPEGSVSTLKIQRTERGDSAVYLCASSLAGAFPGGEQFFGPGTRLTVL.

This clonotype showed up just a few times. The CDR3 spells CASSLNSEQYF. The CDR3 DNA sequence: TGTGCCAGCAGTTTAAATAGCGAGCAGTACTTC. The V call is TRBV12-3 or TRBV12-4, the J call TRBJ2-7; D gene ambiguous. Between the trimmed V and J ends, which lost 2 bases and 6 bases, there was a span of 5 bases. The CDR3 length is 11 residues.

The chain combines TRBV25-1 with TRBJ2-7; D remains unclear. Germline CDR1 and CDR2: MGHDK and SYGVNS. The CDR3 is made up of 17 amino acids. Trimming stripped 1 base from V and 0 bases from J, with 16 bases between. The CDR3 nucleotides read TGTGCCAGCAGTGAATGGGTTGACTCTGTGAGCTCCTACGAGCAGTACTTC. Translating it yields CASSEWVDSVSSYEQYF.

This sequence joins TRBV6-1 and TRBJ1-1; no clear D gene. The CDR3 sequence is 15 residues long. CDR1 MNHNS and CDR2 SASEGT come from the germline V gene. Trimming took off 1 base at V and 3 bases at J, with 12 bases between the two ends. The CDR3 nucleotides are TGTGCCAGCAGTGAAGTTCCTGGGGAGTACACTGAAGCTTTCTTT. Translation gives CASSEVPGEYTEAFF.

The rearrangement links TRBV29-1 to TRBJ1-2; D remains ambiguous. CDR3 length equals 13 residues. CDR1 is SQVTM and CDR2 is ANQGSEA in the germline V gene. Trimming took 4 bases from V and 1 from J, leaving 10 bases between them. The CDR3 reads CSVVADFNYGYTF. For the CDR3, the DNA is TGCAGCGTTGTTGCAGATTTTAACTATGGCTACACCTTC.

There are a few counts of this clonotype. The chain links TRBV4-1 to TRBJ2-6; possible D gene TRBD2, 5 bases. The germline CDR1 and CDR2 sequences are MGHRA and YSYEKL. The CDR3 length is 15 residues. V was shortened by 4 bases and J by 0 bases, with 7 bases between the two germline ends. The CDR3 sequence is CASSRTSSGANVLTF. DNA for the CDR3: TGCGCCAGCAGCCGAACTAGCTCTGGGGCCAACGTCCTGACTTTC.

The CDR3 coding sequence is TGTGCCAGCAGTGCCGCTAGCGGGAGGGCCCGTTACGAGCAGTACTTC. It translates to CASSAASGRARYEQYF. V and J are TRBV6-1 and TRBJ2-7, with 12 bases aligning to TRBD2. The V and J ends lost 4 bases and 4 bases, in that order; junction bases with no gene match: 8. Germline CDR1 and CDR2: MNHNS and SASEGT. The CDR3 runs to 16 residues.

This clonotype was seen more than once but under ten times. This rearrangement joins TRBV7-9 to TRBJ2-1; 8 bases match TRBD2. Germline loops: CDR1 SEHNR, CDR2 FQNEAQ (reference sequence). This CDR3 has 15 residues. V was clipped by 1 base and J by 5 bases; unmatched bases: 4. The CDR3 reads CASSLGGGGNNEQFF. Here the CDR3 DNA reads TGTGCCAGCAGCTTAGGCGGCGGGGGGAACAATGAGCAGTTCTTC.

This clonotype was found a few times. The V and J genes are TRBV19 and TRBJ2-1; the match to TRBD2 covers 10 bases. The CDR3 totals 16 residues. The V gene's germline CDR1 is LNHDA and CDR2 SQIVND (reference sequence). J was trimmed by 3 bases and V by 5 bases; bases with no gene match: 7. CDR3 loop: CASSPPLAGDYNEQFF. CDR3 in DNA: TGTGCCAGTAGTCCCCCCCTAGCGGGAGACTACAATGAGCAGTTCTTC.